Following are 4 T cell receptor beta chains from one sample sequenced in a study of molecular identifiers for immune sequencing clone quantification. One entry per CDR3 protein results from TCRdb running MiXCR on the PCR reads. The sample includes some 680,000 distinct CDR3 sequences, 25% seen only once; the top ten take approximately 0.75%. The sample comprised naive CD8+ T cells from blood, with Jurkat cell RNA spiked in. Subset given: FACS-sorted CD8+CD4-CCR7+CD45RA+ naive T cells. These receptor sequences come from a human donor in good health. Some libraries in this study had Jurkat cell RNA spiked in.

This clonotype appeared many times. The V call is TRBV6-5, the J call TRBJ1-1, with 7 positions matching TRBD1. CDR3 size: 14 residues. J lost 3 bases, V lost 2 bases, and 3 bases had no gene match. Germline CDR1 reads MNHEY; CDR2 reads SVGAGI. CDR3 sequence: CASSYPGQHTEAFF. CDR3 nucleotides: TGTGCCAGCAGTTACCCGGGACAGCACACTGAAGCTTTCTTT.

In the case of this clonotype: Possible read error: a much larger clone is one base away. The rearrangement links TRBV4-3 to TRBJ1-4, with 9 bases matching TRBD1. Germline CDR1 and CDR2: LGHNA and YSLEER. The length of the CDR3 is 17 residues. The CDR3 sequence: CASSPDLTGGLNEKLLF. In DNA form, the CDR3 reads TGCGCCAGCAGCCCCGACCTAACAGGGGGCTTGAATGAAAAACTGCTTTTT.

This clonotype has ten or more counts. The V and J genes are TRBV20-1 and TRBJ2-7; D gene unclear. The CDR3 totals 12 residues. The germline V gene encodes CDR1 DFQATT and CDR2 SNEGSKA (reference sequence). V lost 1 base to trimming and J lost 1 base, with 5 bases between them. The CDR3 nucleotides read TGCAGTGCTAGAGGACTGTCCTACGAGCAGTACTTC. The encoded protein is CSARGLSYEQYF.

V usage is TRBV18 and J usage is TRBJ2-2; no definite D call. The CDR3 spans 15 residues. The germline gives CDR1 KGHSH, CDR2 LQKENI. Trimming removed 3 bases from V and 2 bases from J, with 10 bases in between. This CDR3 reads CASSPHPTNTGELFF. The CDR3 DNA sequence: TGTGCCAGCTCACCCCATCCCACAAACACCGGGGAGCTGTTTTTT. Based on the CDR3 plus reference TRBV18 and TRBJ2-2, the full variable domain is NAGVMQNPRHLVRRRGQEARLRCSPMKGHSHVYWYRQLPEEGLKFMVYLQKENIIDESGMPKERFSAEFPKEGPSILRIQQVVRGDSAAYFCASSPHPTNTGELFFGEGSRLTVL.